This T cell receptor beta chain was identified during a study of T cell repertoires in cytomegalovirus infection. Across the study: Used in the study were CMV epitopes, some recently identified and HLA-C-restricted, others well-studied and HLA-B-restricted. Both CMV infection and a matching HLA type were indicated by public TCR beta signatures.

A remark on this clonotype: Antigen unknown.

In TCRdb, the reads were re-called with MiXCR into one record per CDR3 protein. The sample lists roughly 200,000 distinct CDR3 sequences; 35% to 40% were seen once. Study-wide results and caveats: Within the response measured ex vivo, HLA-C-restricted CMV-specific TCR beta clonotypes were dominant. Public TCR beta family frequency separated CMV-and-HLA carriers, including in an independent cohort.

The specimen was CD8+ T cells from cultured PBMCs, collected from culture after CMV antigen stimulation. This sequence was found in a human donor in good health (CMV status not recorded). Some clones in this sample may be carry-over from other donors' samples.

The CDR3 DNA follows: TGTGCCAGCAGTTACTCAAGGGACAGGTCATTCGGCGATACGCAGTATTTT. Translating it yields CASSYSRDRSFGDTQYF. This chain uses TRBV6-5 with TRBJ2-3; 8 positions match TRBD1. J gave up 6 bases and V 0 bases, and 11 bases lay outside the gene matches. Germline assignment: CDR1 MNHEY and CDR2 SVGAGI. This CDR3 is built from 17 residues.